The entry below gives a single T cell receptor (beta chain) sequence along with its context. This clone was counted only a few times. There is no known antigen for this receptor. No clone much larger than this one lies a single base away; base qualities are absent. This entry belongs to a study of blood T cell repertoires in COVID-19 (dated by TCRdb to the early 2020s). In the study overall: The collaborator samples originated in the United States, Italy and Spain and spanned the acute and convalescent phases of COVID-19. The samples were drawn from the first 160 participants of the ongoing ImmuneRACE study and from 950 to 1,500 subjects provided by 6 global collaborators. The sample metadata nearly always contained a de-identified subject ID, COVID-19 status, age in years and sex. HLA class I and class II types, where available, came from metadata supplied by the sample provider rather than from assay-based typing. The repertoires were released in a freely available public database intended as a resource for research on the immune response to SARS-CoV-2. The material from the prospective study consisted of cDNA or gDNA derived from T cells, B-cell-depleted T cells, or PBMCs. Subjects who had been exposed to COVID-19, were actively infected with it, or had recovered from it provided the deeply sampled blood TCRbeta repertoires that made up the dataset. What the study reported, not specific to this receptor: How much clinical and demographic metadata was included differed by source and by participant, and the metadata was provided uncurated.

One collaborating source in Seattle enrolled patients during active infection and followed them longitudinally through the course of disease. Each collaborating institution followed its own protocols to collect whole blood in K2EDTA tubes. For TCRbeta analysis, collaborators shipped samples as frozen whole blood, isolated PBMCs, or DNA extracted from either of those sample types. TCRbeta CDR3 regions were amplified from genomic DNA by means of the immunoSEQ Assay, a bias-controlled multiplex PCR. In the paper's pipeline: The number of nucleated cells in each sample was estimated by amplification of reference gene primers within the assay. To quantify the absolute abundance of each unique TCRbeta CDR3 rearrangement, sequence reads were collapsed and filtered. For each sample, productive Simpson clonality was calculated as the square root of Simpson's diversity index across productive rearrangements. The clones in this table, taken by TCRdb from immuneACCESS, are in-frame only. Not every clone is retained; where verified, under half of the shortfall comes from an unresolved V gene, and the cause of the rest is unknown. The V and J calls and clone size are taken from that table; D and trimming were inferred from the DNA. This sample lists about 220,000 clones; 65% to 90% were detected once. The leading ten clones occupy more than 2% of the sample.

V is clipped by 6 bases and J by 0 bases, and the sequence between their germline boundaries is 13 bases long. Reading the germline V gene gives CDR1 SGHRS and CDR2 YFSETQ. From the cysteine up to the phenylalanine, the CDR3 has a length of 15 residues. Left in the record is the CDR3 DNA by itself, 45 bases read in frame from the first base. Sequences were obtained from peripheral blood. The sequence came from a woman in her seventies with COVID-19, enrolled during active disease. The chain employs TRBV5-1 and TRBJ2-1; the D gene is perhaps TRBD1, on 6 matching bases. The DNA sequence follows: TGCGCCAGCATCGATACAGGGAGCTCCTACAATGAGCAGTTCTTC. Its protein reads: CASIDTGSSYNEQFF.